These 3 T cell receptor beta chains share one sample of origin, sequenced in a study of T cells in Graves' hyperthyroidism and ophthalmopathy. TCR beta CDR3 region amplification was performed from RNA transcripts. An initial round of RT-PCR targeting the TCR CDR3 relied on the HTBI primer set. TCRdb re-called the multiplex PCR reads through MiXCR, storing one row per CDR3 protein. The top ten clones hold over 25% of a sample with about 270,000 distinct CDR3 sequences, roughly 15% of them seen once. The sequencing input was blood. The origin of the receptors is a woman in her forties or fifties with Graves' hyperthyroidism that later progressed to Graves' ophthalmopathy.

This clonotype was seen at least ten times. The chain joins TRBV3-1 to TRBJ1-1; tentatively, D is TRBD1 (5 bases). The germline V gene encodes CDR1 LGHDT and CDR2 YNNKEL (reference sequence). V was trimmed by 4 bases and J by 0 bases, leaving 15 bases between them. The CDR3 runs 16 residues. The CDR3 bases are TGTGCCAGCAGCCTAACGAACCGCAGGGTGAACACTGAAGCTTTCTTT. Translated, it gives CASSLTNRRVNTEAFF.

This clonotype was recorded a few times. The rearrangement joins TRBV5-1 to TRBJ2-5, with D perhaps TRBD1 or TRBD2 (6 bases each). The CDR3 extends over 16 amino acids. Trimming took off 5 bases at V and 1 base at J, with 18 bases between the two ends. Germline assignment: CDR1 SGHRS and CDR2 YFSETQ. The CDR3 nucleotides are TGCGCCAGCAGTTGGCAAAGACTAGGGGGCCAAGAGACCCAGTACTTC. As protein: CASSWQRLGGQETQYF.

The CDR3 DNA is TGTGCCATCAGTACCTACCGGGACCCCCGAGGGGCTTTCTTT. It translates to CAISTYRDPRGAFF. The rearrangement uses TRBV10-3 and TRBJ1-1; TRBD1 is a possible D gene (5 bases). V lost 5 bases and J lost 11, with 21 bases in between. The CDR3 totals 14 residues. CDR1 and CDR2 (germline): ENHRY, SYGVKD.